This T cell receptor (beta chain) was captured by sequencing in a study of blood T cell repertoires in COVID-19. Study background: Spain, Italy and the United States supplied samples that represented acute and convalescent COVID-19.

J gave up 4 bases and V 7 bases, and 9 bases lay outside the gene matches. Germline values: CDR1 LNHDA, CDR2 SQIVND (reference sequence). The CDR3 has 16 residues. The method was immunoSEQ multiplex PCR; TCRdb's version includes in-frame clones alone and lacks a portion of them. The sample has some 170,000 clones, around 79% seen once; the top ten hold about 26%. The TCR sequence derives from a woman between 65 and 79 years old with acute or convalescent COVID-19. This rearrangement joins TRBV19 to TRBJ2-1, with 11 nucleotides matching TRBD2. Material for sequencing was peripheral blood. The CDR3, as DNA: TGTGCCAGTATCCCCACTCTAGCGGGAGGATACAATGAGCAGTTCTTC. This gives the protein CASIPTLAGGYNEQFF.